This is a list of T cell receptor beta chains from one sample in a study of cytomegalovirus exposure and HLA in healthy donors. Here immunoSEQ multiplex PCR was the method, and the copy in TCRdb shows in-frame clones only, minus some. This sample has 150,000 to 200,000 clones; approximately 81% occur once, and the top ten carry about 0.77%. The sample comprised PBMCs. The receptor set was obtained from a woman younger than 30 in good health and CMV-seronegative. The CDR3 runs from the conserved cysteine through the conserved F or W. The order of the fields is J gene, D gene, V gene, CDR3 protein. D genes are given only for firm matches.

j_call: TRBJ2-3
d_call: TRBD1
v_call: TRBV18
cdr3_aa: CASSPPWQGGTDTQYF

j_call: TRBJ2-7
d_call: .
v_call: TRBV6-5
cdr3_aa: CASSLQGPAYEQYF

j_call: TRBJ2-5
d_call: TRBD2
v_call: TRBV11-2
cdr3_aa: CASSSREGWETQYF

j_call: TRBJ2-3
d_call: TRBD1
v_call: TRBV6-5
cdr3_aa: CASSWSQGADTQYF

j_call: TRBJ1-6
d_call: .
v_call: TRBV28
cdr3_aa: CASRVRNSPLHF

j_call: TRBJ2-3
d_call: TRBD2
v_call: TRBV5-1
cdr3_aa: CASSSGLAGASDTQYF

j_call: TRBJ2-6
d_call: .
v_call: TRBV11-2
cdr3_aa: CASSLGPHSISGANVLTF

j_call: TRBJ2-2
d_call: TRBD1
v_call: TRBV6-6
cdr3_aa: CASTDRVPGELFF

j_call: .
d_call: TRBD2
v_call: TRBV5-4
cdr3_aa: CASRKGLAGDTHYEQYF

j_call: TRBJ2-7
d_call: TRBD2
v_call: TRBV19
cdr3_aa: CASSIGLAGVYEQYF

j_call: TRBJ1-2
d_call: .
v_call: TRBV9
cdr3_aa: CASSPYGYTF

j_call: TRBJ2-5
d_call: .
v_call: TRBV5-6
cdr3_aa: CASSRDLGRSTQYF

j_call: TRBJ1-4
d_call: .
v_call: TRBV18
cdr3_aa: CASSPSDSELFF

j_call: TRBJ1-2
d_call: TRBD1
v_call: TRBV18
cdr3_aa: CASSPGQGEFGYTF

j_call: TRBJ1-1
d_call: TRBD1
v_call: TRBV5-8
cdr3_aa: CASRVDRGRREAFF

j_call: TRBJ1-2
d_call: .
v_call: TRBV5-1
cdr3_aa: CASRSPGDNYGYTF

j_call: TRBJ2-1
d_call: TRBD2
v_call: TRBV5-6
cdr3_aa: CASSFPSGTHEQFF

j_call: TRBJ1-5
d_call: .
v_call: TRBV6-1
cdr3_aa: CASSEEWTAYNQPQHF

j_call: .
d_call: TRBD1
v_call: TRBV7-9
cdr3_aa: CASSLRLPGQGSYEQYF

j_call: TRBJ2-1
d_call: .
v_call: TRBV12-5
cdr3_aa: CASGFGDLSDNEQFF

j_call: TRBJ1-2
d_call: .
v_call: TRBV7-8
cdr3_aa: CASTGDSANYGYTF

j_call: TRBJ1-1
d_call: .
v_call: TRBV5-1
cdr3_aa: CASSLESGFTEAFF

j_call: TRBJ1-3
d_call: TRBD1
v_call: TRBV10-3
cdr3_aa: CATRQGLNSGNTIYF

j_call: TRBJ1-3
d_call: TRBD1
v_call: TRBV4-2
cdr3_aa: CASSQQQGASPENTIYF

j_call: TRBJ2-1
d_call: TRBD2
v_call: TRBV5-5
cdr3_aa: CASSLGTSGYNEQFF

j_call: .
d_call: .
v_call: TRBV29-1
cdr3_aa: CSVEIQSSYEQYF

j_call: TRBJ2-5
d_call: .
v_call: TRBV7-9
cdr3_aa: CASSPRGTQYF

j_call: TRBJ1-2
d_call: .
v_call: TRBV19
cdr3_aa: CASSIQGIAHFYGYTF

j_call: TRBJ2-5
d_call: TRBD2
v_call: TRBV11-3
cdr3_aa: CASSARLAGPETQYF

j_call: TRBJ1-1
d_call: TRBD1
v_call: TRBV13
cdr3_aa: CASSLRPGTGRFAEAFF

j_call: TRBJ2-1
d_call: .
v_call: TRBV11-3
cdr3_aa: CASSLRTGSYNEQFF

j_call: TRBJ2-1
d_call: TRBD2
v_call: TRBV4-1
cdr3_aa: CASSSRTRTSYNEQFF

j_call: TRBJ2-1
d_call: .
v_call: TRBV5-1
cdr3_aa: CASSFFWSTTQSSEQFF

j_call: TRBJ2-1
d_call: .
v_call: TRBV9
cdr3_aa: CASSGPGIGYNEQFF

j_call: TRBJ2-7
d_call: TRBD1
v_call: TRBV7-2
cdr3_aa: CASSFRGQGYEQYF

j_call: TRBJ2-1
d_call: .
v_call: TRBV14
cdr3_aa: CASSLLQPEDNEQFF

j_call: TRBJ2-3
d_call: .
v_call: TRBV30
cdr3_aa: CAWTITDTQYF

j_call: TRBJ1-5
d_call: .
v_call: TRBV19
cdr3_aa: CASSNLPRAQPQHF

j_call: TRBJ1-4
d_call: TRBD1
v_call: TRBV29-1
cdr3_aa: CSVNRGGSPNEKLFF

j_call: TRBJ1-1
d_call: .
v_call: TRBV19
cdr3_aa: CASHGRGAFF

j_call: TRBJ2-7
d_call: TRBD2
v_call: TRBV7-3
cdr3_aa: CASSRSGTVYEQYF

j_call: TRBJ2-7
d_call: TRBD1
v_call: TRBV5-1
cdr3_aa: CASSLGVGGTPQYF

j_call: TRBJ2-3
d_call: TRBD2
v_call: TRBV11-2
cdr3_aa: CASRRTSGRAIDTQYF

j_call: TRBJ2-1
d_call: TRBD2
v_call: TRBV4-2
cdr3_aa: CASSQDQASGSYNEQFF

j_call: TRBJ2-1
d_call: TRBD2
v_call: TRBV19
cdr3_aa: CASSTLRTSAYNEQFF

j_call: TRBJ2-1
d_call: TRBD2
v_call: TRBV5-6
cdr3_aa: CASSIRLAGSYNEQFF

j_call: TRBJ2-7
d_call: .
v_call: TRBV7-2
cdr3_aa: CASSLGSGVEQYF

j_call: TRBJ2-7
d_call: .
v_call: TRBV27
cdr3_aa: CASSLGRVDEQYF

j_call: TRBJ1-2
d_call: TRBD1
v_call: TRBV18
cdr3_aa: CASSGQGANSYGYTF

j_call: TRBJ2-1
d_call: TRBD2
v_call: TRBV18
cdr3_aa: CASSPGLGNDEQFF

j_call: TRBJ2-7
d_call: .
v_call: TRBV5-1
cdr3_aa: CASSLAGGGDEQYF

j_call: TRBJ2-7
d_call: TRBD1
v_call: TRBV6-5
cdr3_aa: CASRDRVFALEQYF

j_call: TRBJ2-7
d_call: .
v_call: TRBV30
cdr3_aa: CAWSVQPALEQYF

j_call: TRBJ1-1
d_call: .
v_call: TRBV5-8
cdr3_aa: CASSLTLTEPNTEAFF

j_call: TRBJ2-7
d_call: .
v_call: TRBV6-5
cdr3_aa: CASKRQEGSYEQYF

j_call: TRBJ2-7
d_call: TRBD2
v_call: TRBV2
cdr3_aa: CASSDLAATYEQYF

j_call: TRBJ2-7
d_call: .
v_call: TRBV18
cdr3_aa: CASSPGSGYEQYF

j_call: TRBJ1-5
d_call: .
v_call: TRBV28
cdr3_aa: CASSSAGIKVNQPQHF

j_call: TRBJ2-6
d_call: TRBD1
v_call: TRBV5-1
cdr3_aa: CASSRDRVTDGANVLTF